This TCR beta chain was profiled in a study of CDR3 diversity in severe acne. Per the germline V gene, CDR1 is SGHNT and CDR2 is YYREEE (reference sequence). The CDR3 spans 13 residues. The germline V and J ends were trimmed by 1 base and 1 base, with 0 bases remaining between them. TCRdb reanalysed the PCR reads using MiXCR and keeps one entry per CDR3 protein. The repertoire holds 97,000 or so distinct CDR3 sequences, with 45% to 60% as singletons. This clonotype was seen at least ten times. The source of this sequence is a male donor with acne. Sequenced input: blood. This rearrangement joins TRBV5-4 to TRBJ2-6; D unclear. CDR3 coding DNA: TGTGCCAGCAGCTTGTCTGGGGCCAACGTCCTGACTTTC. Encoded protein: CASSLSGANVLTF. The full variable domain, its missing parts supplied by reference TRBV5-4 and TRBJ2-6, is ETGVTQSPTHLIKTRGQQVTLRCSSQSGHNTVSWYQQALGQGPQFIFQYYREEENGRGNFPPRFSGLQFPNYSSELNVNALELDDSALYLCASSLSGANVLTFGAGSRLTVL.